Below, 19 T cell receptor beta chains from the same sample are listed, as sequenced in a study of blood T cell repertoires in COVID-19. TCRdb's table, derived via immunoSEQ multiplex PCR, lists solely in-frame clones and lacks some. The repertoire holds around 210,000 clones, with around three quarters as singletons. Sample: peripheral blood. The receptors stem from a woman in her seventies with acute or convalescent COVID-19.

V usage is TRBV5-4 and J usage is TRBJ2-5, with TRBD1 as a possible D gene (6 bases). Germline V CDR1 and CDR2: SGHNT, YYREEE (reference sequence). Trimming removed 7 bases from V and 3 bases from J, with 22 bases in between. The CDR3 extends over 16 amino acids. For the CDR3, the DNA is TGTGCCAGCTCCGATTGGGGGCACGGCAGGGAAGAGACCCAGTACTTC. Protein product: CASSDWGHGREETQYF. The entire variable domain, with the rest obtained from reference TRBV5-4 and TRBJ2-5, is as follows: ETGVTQSPTHLIKTRGQQVTLRCSSQSGHNTVSWYQQALGQGPQFIFQYYREEENGRGNFPPRFSGLQFPNYSSELNVNALELDDSALYLCASSDWGHGREETQYFGPGTRLLVL.

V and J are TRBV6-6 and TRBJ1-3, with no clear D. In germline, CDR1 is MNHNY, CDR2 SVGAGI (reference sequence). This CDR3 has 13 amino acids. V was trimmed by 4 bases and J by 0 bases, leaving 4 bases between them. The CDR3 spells CASSSVSGNTIYF. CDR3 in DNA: TGTGCCAGCAGTTCAGTCTCTGGAAACACCATATATTTT.

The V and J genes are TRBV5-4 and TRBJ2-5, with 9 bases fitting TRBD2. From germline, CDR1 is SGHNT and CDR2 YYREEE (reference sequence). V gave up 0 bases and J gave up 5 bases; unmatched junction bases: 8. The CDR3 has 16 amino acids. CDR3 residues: CASSLVAGGTWETQYF. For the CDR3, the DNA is TGTGCCAGCAGCTTGGTCGCGGGAGGGACCTGGGAGACCCAGTACTTC.

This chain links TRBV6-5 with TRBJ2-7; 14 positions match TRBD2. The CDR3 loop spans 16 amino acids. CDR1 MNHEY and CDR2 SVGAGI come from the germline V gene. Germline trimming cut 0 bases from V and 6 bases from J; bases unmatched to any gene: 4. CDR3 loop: CASSYSRLAGGLEQYF. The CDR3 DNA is TGTGCCAGCAGTTACTCTCGACTAGCGGGAGGGCTCGAGCAGTACTTC.

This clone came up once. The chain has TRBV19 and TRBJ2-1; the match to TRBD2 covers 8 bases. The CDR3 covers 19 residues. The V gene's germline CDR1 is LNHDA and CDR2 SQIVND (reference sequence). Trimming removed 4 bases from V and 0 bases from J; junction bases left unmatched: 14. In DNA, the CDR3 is TGTGCCAGTAGTAATCGCCCCCTTAGCGGGATGAGCTCCTACAATGAGCAGTTCTTC. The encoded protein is CASSNRPLSGMSSYNEQFF.

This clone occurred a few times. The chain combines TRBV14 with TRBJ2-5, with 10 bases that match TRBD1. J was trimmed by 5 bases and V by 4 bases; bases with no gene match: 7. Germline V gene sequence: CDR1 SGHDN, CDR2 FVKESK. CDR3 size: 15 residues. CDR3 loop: CASSPTGGKSETQYF. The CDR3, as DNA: TGTGCCAGCAGCCCGACAGGGGGCAAGTCGGAGACCCAGTACTTC.

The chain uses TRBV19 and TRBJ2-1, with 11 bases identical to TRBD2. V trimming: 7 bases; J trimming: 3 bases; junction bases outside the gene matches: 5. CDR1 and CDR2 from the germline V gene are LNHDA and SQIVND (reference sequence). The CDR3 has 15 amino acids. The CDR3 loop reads CASKTSGSVYNEQFF. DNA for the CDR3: TGTGCCAGTAAAACTAGCGGGAGTGTCTACAATGAGCAGTTCTTC.

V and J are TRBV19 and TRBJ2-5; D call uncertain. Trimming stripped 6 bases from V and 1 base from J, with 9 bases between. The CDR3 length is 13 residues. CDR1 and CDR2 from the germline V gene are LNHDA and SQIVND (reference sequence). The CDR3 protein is CASSPVIQETQYF. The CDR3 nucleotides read TGTGCCAGTAGCCCGGTCATCCAAGAGACCCAGTACTTC.

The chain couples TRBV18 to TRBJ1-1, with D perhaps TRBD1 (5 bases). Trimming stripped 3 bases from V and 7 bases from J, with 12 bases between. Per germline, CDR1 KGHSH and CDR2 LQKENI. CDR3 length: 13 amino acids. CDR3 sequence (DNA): TGTGCCAGCTCACCCGTCAGGGAAATTGAAGCTTTCTTT. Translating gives CASSPVREIEAFF. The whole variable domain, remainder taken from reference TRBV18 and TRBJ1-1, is NAGVMQNPRHLVRRRGQEARLRCSPMKGHSHVYWYRQLPEEGLKFMVYLQKENIIDESGMPKERFSAEFPKEGPSILRIQQVVRGDSAAYFCASSPVREIEAFFGQGTRLTVV.

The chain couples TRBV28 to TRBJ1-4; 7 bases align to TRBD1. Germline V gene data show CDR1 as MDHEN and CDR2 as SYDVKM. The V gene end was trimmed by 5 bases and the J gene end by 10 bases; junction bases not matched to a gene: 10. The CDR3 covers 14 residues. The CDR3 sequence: CASSDIDRDAKLFF. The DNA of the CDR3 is TGTGCCAGCAGTGATATTGACAGGGATGCAAAACTGTTTTTT.

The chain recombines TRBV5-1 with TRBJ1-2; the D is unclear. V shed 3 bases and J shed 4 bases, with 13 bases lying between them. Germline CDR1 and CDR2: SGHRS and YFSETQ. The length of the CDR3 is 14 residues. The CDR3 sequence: CASSSTGEPYGYTF. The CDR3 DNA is TGCGCCAGCAGCTCCACCGGGGAACCCTATGGCTACACCTTC.

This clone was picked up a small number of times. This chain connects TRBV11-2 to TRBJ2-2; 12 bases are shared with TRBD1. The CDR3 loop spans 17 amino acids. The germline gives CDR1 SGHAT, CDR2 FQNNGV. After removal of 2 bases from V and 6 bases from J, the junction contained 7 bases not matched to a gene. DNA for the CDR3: TGTGCCAGCAGCTTAACCCGGGACAGGGGGCTCCCCGGGGAGCTGTTTTTT. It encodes CASSLTRDRGLPGELFF.

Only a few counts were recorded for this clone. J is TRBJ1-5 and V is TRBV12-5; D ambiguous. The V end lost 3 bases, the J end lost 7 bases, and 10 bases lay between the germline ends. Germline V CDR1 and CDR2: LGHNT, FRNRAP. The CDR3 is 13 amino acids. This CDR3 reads CASGFGLNQPQHF. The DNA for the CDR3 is TGTGCTAGTGGTTTCGGGTTAAACCAGCCCCAGCATTTT.

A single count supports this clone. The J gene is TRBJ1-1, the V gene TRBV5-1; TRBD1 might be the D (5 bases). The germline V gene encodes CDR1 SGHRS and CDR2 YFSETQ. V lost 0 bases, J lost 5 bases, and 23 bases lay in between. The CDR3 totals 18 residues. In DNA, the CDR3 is TGCGCCAGCAGCTTGGGGGTTGGGGCGGCCAGGGTGGTGACTGAAGCTTTCTTT. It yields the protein CASSLGVGAARVVTEAFF.

As DNA, the CDR3 is TGTGCCAGCAGCCGGTTGGACAGGGAGGATCAGCCCCAGCATTTT. As protein: CASSRLDREDQPQHF. The chain employs TRBV5-6 and TRBJ1-5; 8 bases agree with TRBD1. The germline CDR1 and CDR2 sequences are SGHDT and YYEEEE. Losses at the gene ends were 4 bases for V and 5 bases for J; bases not matched to a gene: 8. The CDR3 extends over 15 amino acids.

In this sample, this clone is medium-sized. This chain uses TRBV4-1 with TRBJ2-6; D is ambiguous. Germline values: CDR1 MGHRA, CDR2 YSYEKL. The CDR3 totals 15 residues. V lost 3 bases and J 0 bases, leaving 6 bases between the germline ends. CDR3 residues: CASSQQDSGANVLTF. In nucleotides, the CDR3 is TGCGCCAGCAGCCAGCAGGACTCTGGGGCCAACGTCCTGACTTTC.

This CDR3 is CASSAEGQLQETQYF. The CDR3 region has the DNA TGTGCCAGCAGCGCCGAGGGACAGCTCCAAGAGACCCAGTACTTC. The chain has TRBV9 and TRBJ2-5; 7 nucleotides line up with TRBD1. The CDR3 extends over 15 amino acids. After removal of 3 bases from V and 1 base from J, the junction contained 6 bases not matched to a gene. The germline V gene has CDR1 SGDLS and CDR2 YYNGEE.

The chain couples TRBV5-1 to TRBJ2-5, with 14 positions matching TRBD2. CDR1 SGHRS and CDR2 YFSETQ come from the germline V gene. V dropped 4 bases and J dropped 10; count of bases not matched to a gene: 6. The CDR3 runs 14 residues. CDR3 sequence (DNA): TGCGCCAGCAGCACCGGGACTAGCGGGAGTATCCAGTACTTC. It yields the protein CASSTGTSGSIQYF. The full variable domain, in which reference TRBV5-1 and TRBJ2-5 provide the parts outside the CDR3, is KAGVTQTPRYLIKTRGQQVTLSCSPISGHRSVSWYQQTPGQGLQFLFEYFSETQRNKGNFPGRFSGRQFSNSRSEMNVSTLELGDSALYLCASSTGTSGSIQYFGPGTRLLVL.

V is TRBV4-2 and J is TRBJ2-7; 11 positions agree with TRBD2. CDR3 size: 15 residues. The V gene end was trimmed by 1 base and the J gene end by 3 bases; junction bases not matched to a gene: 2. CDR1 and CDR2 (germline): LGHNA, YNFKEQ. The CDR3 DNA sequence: TGTGCCAGCAGCCAAGTCGGGACTAGCGGCTACGAGCAGTACTTC. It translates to CASSQVGTSGYEQYF.